These T cell receptor beta chains were read from a single sample in a study of radiotherapy plus CTLA-4 blockade in lung cancer. TCRdb's table, derived via immunoSEQ multiplex PCR, lists solely in-frame clones and lacks some. There are about 120,000 clones in the sample; approximately 80% occur only once, and roughly 5.2% lies in the top ten. Source: peripheral blood, taken from a patient treated with radiotherapy plus ipilimumab. The source is a human donor with non-small cell lung cancer who had a partial response to radiotherapy plus ipilimumab. CDR3s include the opening cysteine and the closing phenylalanine or tryptophan. D genes are given only for firm matches. For some rows the clone size is stated as once, few or many, or as a class when expanded; others skip it.

j_call | v_call | clone_size | d_call | cdr3_nt | cdr3_aa
TRBJ2-2 | TRBV7-6 | - | TRBD2 | TGTGCCAGCAGCTTATCCGGGGGGGCAACCGGGGAGCTGTTTTTT | CASSLSGGATGELFF
TRBJ2-1 | TRBV5-6 | - | TRBD2 | TGTGCCAGCAGCTTGGTGGTGACTAGCGGGAGAGGCTCCTACAATGAGCAGTTCTTC | CASSLVVTSGRGSYNEQFF
TRBJ2-4 | TRBV6-1 | - | - | TGTGCCAGCAGTGTCGAGCATTTGGAAAACATTCAGTACTTC | CASSVEHLENIQYF
TRBJ2-5 | TRBV10-3 | - | TRBD2 | TGTGCCATCAGGAGCGGGAGAGAAGAGACCCAGTACTTC | CAIRSGREETQYF
TRBJ2-1 | TRBV7-9 | many | TRBD2 | TGTGCCAGCAGCCCACCCAGCGGGAGGGCCGTGAATGAGCAGTTCTTC | CASSPPSGRAVNEQFF
TRBJ2-3 | TRBV28 | few | - | TGTGCCAGCAGTCCATCCCTGGCCCCCTCAGATACGCAGTATTTT | CASSPSLAPSDTQYF
TRBJ1-6 | TRBV2 | - | - | TGTGCCAGCAGCGTTAGGACAGTGTTTGATTCACCCCTCCACTTT | CASSVRTVFDSPLHF
TRBJ1-5 | TRBV28 | few | - | TGTGCCAGCAGACGCGACAGGCGGGCCAATCAGCCCCAGCATTTT | CASRRDRRANQPQHF
TRBJ1-2 | TRBV2 | - | - | TGTGCCAGCAGTGATGCGGGACGCTATGGCTACACCTTC | CASSDAGRYGYTF
TRBJ1-3 | TRBV4-3 | medium-sized | - | TGCGCCAGCAGCCAGTACAGGGATGGAAACACCATATATTTT | CASSQYRDGNTIYF
TRBJ2-5 | TRBV5-4 | - | - | TGTGCCAGCAGCACCGCTAGCGTAGAGACCCAGTACTTC | CASSTASVETQYF
TRBJ1-2 | TRBV4-3 | - | TRBD1 | TGCGCCAGCAGCCAAGACCAGGGGGCGCATGGCTACACCTTC | CASSQDQGAHGYTF
TRBJ2-1 | TRBV9 | - | - | TGTGCCAGCAGCGCCAGGGGCAGCGGCTACAATGAGCAGTTCTTC | CASSARGSGYNEQFF
TRBJ1-1 | TRBV7-2 | - | - | TGTGCCAGCAGCTATCAGGTGGATACTGAAGCTTTCTTT | CASSYQVDTEAFF
TRBJ1-1 | TRBV7-9 | - | - | TGTGCCAGCAGCTTGGGAGTCGGAGCTTTCTTT | CASSLGVGAFF
TRBJ2-1 | TRBV10-3 | few | - | TGTGCCATCACCGAGAAAGGAGGAGATGAGCAGTTCTTC | CAITEKGGDEQFF
TRBJ2-1 | TRBV7-8 | - | TRBD1 | TGTGCCAGCAGCCTGAGGACAGGGGGGGTTGAGCAGTTCTTC | CASSLRTGGVEQFF
TRBJ1-4 | TRBV10-1 | - | - | TGCGCCAGCAGTCGACCCCTCCGGGGTAATGAAAAACTGTTTTTT | CASSRPLRGNEKLFF
TRBJ2-5 | TRBV7-8 | few | TRBD2 | TGTGCCAGCAATCGGCTAGCGGGAGGGGCGCAAGAGACCCAGTACTTC | CASNRLAGGAQETQYF
TRBJ2-3 | TRBV10-3 | - | TRBD2 | TGTGCCATCAGTCCCACTAGCGGGAGACCAGATACGCAGTATTTT | CAISPTSGRPDTQYF
TRBJ1-2 | TRBV18 | - | - | TGTGCCAGCTCACCCGGACAGCCTTCTAACTATGGCTACACCTTC | CASSPGQPSNYGYTF
TRBJ1-4 | TRBV9 | - | TRBD1 | TGTGCCAGCAGCGTAGACAGGGGTATGGGAAAACTGTTTTTT | CASSVDRGMGKLFF
TRBJ2-3 | TRBV4-1 | - | - | TGCGCCAGCAGCCAAGAGGAGGATACGCAGTATTTT | CASSQEEDTQYF
TRBJ2-2 | TRBV5-6 | - | - | TGTGCCAGCAGCTTGATCCGGGGTGGGAACACCGGGGAGCTGTTTTTT | CASSLIRGGNTGELFF
TRBJ2-7 | TRBV5-1 | - | - | TGCGCCAGCAGCTTGAGCGGCCTCTTATACGAGCAGTACTTC | CASSLSGLLYEQYF